The rows below give T cell receptor beta chains drawn from one sample of a study of neoadjuvant nivolumab and ipilimumab in lung cancer. Generated by immunoSEQ multiplex PCR, the TCRdb table keeps only in-frame clones and is missing some. Seen here are 8,000 to 10,000 clones, 60% to 80% observed once, and the top ten hold 3% to 3.5%. Sequences were derived from tumor tissue, sampled after neoadjuvant nivolumab, alone or with ipilimumab, at or shortly before surgery. The source of these receptors is an adult with non-small cell lung cancer. Each CDR3 is given with its conserved first and last residue. Fields, in order: V gene, clone size, J gene, D gene, CDR3 protein, CDR3 DNA. The D gene is left open where the match is weak. Some rows mark clone size as missing; the rest say once, few, many or name a class of expanded clone.

TRBV30,once,TRBJ1-2,NA,CAWRLRGGNYGYTF,TGTGCCTGGAGACTTCGCGGGGGAAACTATGGCTACACCTTC
TRBV5-1,NA,TRBJ2-2,TRBD2,CASSLTSGDPGELFF,TGCGCCAGCAGCTTGACTAGCGGAGACCCCGGGGAGCTGTTTTTT
TRBV5-1,NA,TRBJ1-3,NA,CASSLDRSTIYF,TGCGCCAGCAGCTTGGACAGGAGTACCATATATTTT
TRBV15,once,TRBJ2-7,NA,CATSRVGQRGSYEQYF,TGTGCCACCAGCAGAGTGGGACAGCGGGGCTCCTACGAGCAGTACTTC
TRBV7-2,NA,TRBJ1-1,NA,CASSQEDGGRGREAFF,TGTGCCAGCAGCCAGGAAGATGGGGGGCGCGGACGTGAAGCTTTCTTT
TRBV14,few,TRBJ2-7,TRBD1,CASSQVGMGTGQHNYEQYF,TGTGCCAGCAGCCAAGTGGGGATGGGGACGGGACAGCACAACTACGAGCAGTACTTC
TRBV7-2,once,TRBJ2-7,TRBD2,CASSSLAGGRYEQYF,TGTGCCAGCAGCAGCCTTGCGGGGGGGCGCTACGAGCAGTACTTC
TRBV7-9,NA,TRBJ1-3,NA,CASSDDLRTDGNTIYF,TGTGCCAGCAGCGATGACCTTAGGACAGATGGAAACACCATATATTTT
TRBV2,NA,TRBJ2-7,TRBD2,CASSALGLAGTYEQYF,TGTGCCAGCAGTGCCTTGGGACTAGCGGGGACCTACGAGCAGTACTTC
TRBV7-8,NA,TRBJ2-2,NA,CASSLAVGGTGTGELFF,TGTGCCAGCAGCTTAGCAGTGGGCGGGACGGGCACCGGGGAGCTGTTTTTT
TRBV23-1,NA,TRBJ1-1,NA,CASREGMAEAFF,TGCGCCAGCCGAGAGGGTATGGCTGAAGCTTTCTTT
TRBV4-2,NA,TRBJ2-1,TRBD2,CASSQVPSGAYNEQFF,TGTGCCAGCAGCCAAGTCCCTAGCGGGGCGTACAATGAGCAGTTCTTC